These 24 T cell receptor beta chains came from one sample sequenced in a study of T cells in Graves' hyperthyroidism and ophthalmopathy. RNA transcripts provided the source from which TCR beta CDR3 regions were amplified. The HTBI primer set served for first-round RT-PCR of the TCR CDR3. TCRdb called the multiplex PCR reads again in MiXCR, with one record for every CDR3 protein. The data show around 600,000 distinct CDR3 sequences, approximately 15% seen once. The sample taken for sequencing was blood. The receptors stem from a woman in her late teens or twenties with Graves' ophthalmopathy.

Many counts were recorded for this clonotype. This chain links TRBV28 with TRBJ1-5, with D hard to call. Germline-derived CDR1 and CDR2 are MDHEN and SYDVKM. Deletions cut 1 base from V and 4 bases from J, with 14 bases between. This CDR3 is built from 16 residues. The CDR3 spells CASSLSTGPFNQPQHF. In DNA, the CDR3 is TGTGCCAGCAGTTTATCCACCGGACCCTTTAATCAGCCCCAGCATTTT.

There are many counts of this clonotype. This chain connects TRBV29-1 to TRBJ2-6; TRBD1 agrees at 9 bases. The CDR3 length is 16 residues. Germline loops: CDR1 SQVTM, CDR2 ANQGSEA. The V segment lost 5 bases and the J segment 0 bases; nucleotides outside the gene matches: 5. The CDR3 is CSVQDRGGSGANVLTF. The CDR3 DNA follows: TGCAGCGTTCAGGACAGGGGAGGCTCTGGGGCCAACGTCCTGACTTTC.

At least ten counts were recorded for this clonotype. The gene calls are TRBV7-8 and TRBJ2-1; D not resolved. There are 12 residues in the CDR3. CDR1 is SGHVS and CDR2 is FQNEAQ in the germline V gene. V was clipped by 5 bases and J by 9 bases, with 11 bases between them. The CDR3 is CASSPGRVEQFF. The CDR3 DNA follows: TGTGCCAGCAGCCCCGGACGGGTTGAGCAGTTCTTC.

This clonotype was observed many times. The chain carries TRBV12-3 or TRBV12-4 and TRBJ1-4; possibly TRBD1 for D (5 bases). V was shortened by 4 bases and J by 6 bases, with 9 bases between the two germline ends. The length of the CDR3 is 13 residues. The CDR3 region has the DNA TGTGCCAGCAGTTCATCGGGGGATGAAAAACTGTTTTTT. Translating gives CASSSSGDEKLFF.

This clonotype was recorded at least ten times. The genes are TRBV2 and TRBJ1-4, with 12 nucleotides matching TRBD1. CDR3 size: 14 residues. J was trimmed by 8 bases and V by 6 bases; bases with no gene match: 4. Germline V CDR1 and CDR2: SNHLY, FYNNEI. CDR3 in amino acids: CASRSGTGGEKLFF. The DNA of the CDR3 is TGTGCCAGCAGATCCGGGACAGGGGGCGAAAAACTGTTTTTT. Looking up the rest from reference TRBV2 and TRBJ1-4 gives the full variable domain: EPEVTQTPSHQVTQMGQEVILRCVPISNHLYFYWYRQILGQKVEFLVSFYNNEISEKSEIFDDQFSVERPDGSNFTLKIRSTKLEDSAMYFCASRSGTGGEKLFFGSGTQLSVL.

Note on this clonotype: A single base separates this from a much larger clone, so it may be a read error. This rearrangement joins TRBV5-1 to TRBJ2-7; 10 bases are a match to TRBD1. Germline V lookup: CDR1 SGHRS, CDR2 YFSETQ. The CDR3 totals 17 residues. CDR3 residues: CANSSIKTGQGINEQYF. The CDR3 DNA reads as TGCGCCAACAGCTCAATCAAAACGGGACAGGGGATTAACGAGCAGTACTTC.

This clonotype was recorded many times. The rearrangement links TRBV27 to TRBJ1-1; tentative D call: TRBD1 (6 bases). This CDR3 is built from 13 residues. CDR1 MNHEY and CDR2 SMNVEV come from the germline V gene (reference sequence). The ends were cut back, 4 bases at V and 4 bases at J, with 10 bases in the middle. The CDR3 reads CASSYQGSTEAFF. CDR3 nucleotides: TGTGCCAGCAGTTATCAGGGGAGCACTGAAGCTTTCTTT.

This clonotype was counted only a few times. With a much larger clone just one base away, this may be a read error. The gene calls are TRBV6-1 and TRBJ1-1, with 7 bases fitting TRBD1. From germline, CDR1 is MNHNS and CDR2 SASEGT. The CDR3 covers 14 residues. J was trimmed by 0 bases and V by 6 bases; bases with no gene match: 4. The CDR3 sequence: CASRPDRMNTEAFF. The CDR3 region has the DNA TGTGCCAGCAGGCCGGACAGGATGAACACTGAAGCTTTCTTT.

This clonotype was counted many times. This chain connects TRBV2 to TRBJ1-5; D is possibly TRBD1 (5 bases). Trimming pared 8 bases from V and 4 bases from J, leaving 15 bases between. The CDR3 contains 14 residues. Germline V gene data show CDR1 as SNHLY and CDR2 as FYNNEI. The CDR3: CASRRQGLNQPQHF. CDR3 DNA: TGTGCCAGCCGGAGGCAGGGCCTAAATCAGCCCCAGCATTTT.

The chain joins TRBV7-2 to TRBJ2-1; a possible D gene is TRBD1 (6 bases). The CDR3 loop spans 16 amino acids. Germline V gives CDR1 SGHTA, CDR2 FQGNSA. The germline V and J ends were trimmed by 5 bases and 2 bases, with 16 bases remaining between them. In DNA form, the CDR3 reads TGTGCCAGCAGCCCTAGGGGGTATCCTCCCTACAATGAGCAGTTCTTC. The encoded protein is CASSPRGYPPYNEQFF.

A few counts support this clonotype. The J gene is TRBJ2-6, the V gene TRBV4-2; 8 nucleotides agree with TRBD1. The V segment lost 4 bases and the J segment 3 bases; nucleotides outside the gene matches: 8. Germline V gives CDR1 LGHNA, CDR2 YNFKEQ. The CDR3 spans 17 residues. The CDR3 reads CASSRWQGASGANVLTF. The CDR3 DNA is TGTGCCAGCAGCCGTTGGCAGGGGGCTAGTGGGGCCAACGTCCTGACTTTC.

The rearrangement links TRBV27 to TRBJ2-1; TRBD2 aligns across 14 bases. This CDR3 spans 20 amino acids. The trim removed 5 bases at V and 4 bases at J, leaving 16 bases unmatched. Germline V gives CDR1 MNHEY, CDR2 SMNVEV (reference sequence). The CDR3 sequence is CASSAPGLAGVRLEYNEQFF. CDR3 DNA: TGTGCCAGCAGTGCCCCGGGACTAGCGGGAGTACGGTTAGAATACAATGAGCAGTTCTTC.

This clonotype was found a few times. The V call is TRBV30, the J call TRBJ2-4; D possibly corresponds to TRBD1 (5 bases). The CDR3 covers 15 residues. The germline V and J ends were trimmed by 3 bases and 1 base, with 13 bases remaining between them. CDR1 is GTSNPN and CDR2 is SVGIG in the germline V gene (reference sequence). CDR3 in amino acids: CAWRATSGAKNIQYF. The CDR3 nucleotides read TGTGCCTGGAGAGCGACCTCAGGGGCCAAAAACATTCAGTACTTC.

The count of this clonotype is one. This chain uses TRBV2 with TRBJ2-1; 10 bases match TRBD2. J gave up 7 bases and V 4 bases, and 10 bases lay outside the gene matches. Germline V gene sequence: CDR1 SNHLY, CDR2 FYNNEI. The CDR3 spans 16 residues. In DNA, the CDR3 is TGTGCCAGCAGTGTCCAGCGGGAGGGCCGCCAGAATGAGCAGTTCTTC. Residues: CASSVQREGRQNEQFF.

This clonotype was detected many times. V and J are TRBV6-5 and TRBJ2-7, with 10 bases matching TRBD2. CDR1 and CDR2 (germline): MNHEY, SVGAGI. The CDR3 extends over 18 amino acids. With 0 bases clipped from V and 0 bases from J, the junction kept 8 bases outside the gene matches. The CDR3, as DNA: TGTGCCAGCAGTTACTCGTTCCTAGCGGGGGCTAGCTCCTACGAGCAGTACTTC. It yields the protein CASSYSFLAGASSYEQYF.

This clonotype was recorded at least ten times. J is TRBJ2-7 and V is TRBV7-9, with a possible D match to TRBD1 (6 bases). CDR3 size: 16 residues. Germline loops: CDR1 SEHNR, CDR2 FQNEAQ (reference sequence). Deletions cut 5 bases from V and 4 bases from J, with 21 bases between. The CDR3 nucleotides are TGTGCCAGCAGCCCGCTGGGGGCCACGGGATCATACGAGCAGTACTTC. Protein product: CASSPLGATGSYEQYF.

This clonotype was seen at least ten times. The rearrangement links TRBV3-1 to TRBJ1-3, with no clear D. The CDR3 has 14 residues. V was shortened by 2 bases and J by 0 bases, with 5 bases between the two germline ends. Germline values: CDR1 LGHDT, CDR2 YNNKEL (reference sequence). CDR3 loop: CASSQLDSGNTIYF. The DNA for the CDR3 is TGTGCCAGCAGCCAACTCGACTCTGGAAACACCATATATTTT.

This clonotype showed up many times. The V call is TRBV27, the J call TRBJ2-2; 9 bases align to TRBD1. The CDR3 is made up of 15 amino acids. Unmatched junction bases numbered 5, after V lost 4 bases and J lost 5 bases. Germline CDR1 reads MNHEY; CDR2 reads SMNVEV (reference sequence). CDR3 in amino acids: CASSSWTGETGELFF. The CDR3 nucleotides are TGTGCCAGCAGTTCCTGGACAGGGGAGACCGGGGAGCTGTTTTTT.

V is TRBV28 and J is TRBJ2-7, with 10 positions matching TRBD2. Germline V lookup: CDR1 MDHEN, CDR2 SYDVKM. This CDR3 spans 17 amino acids. V was pared by 3 bases and J by 2 bases, with 10 bases of the junction left unmatched. The CDR3 spells CASSFSSGSRSPYEQYF. In DNA form, the CDR3 reads TGTGCCAGCAGTTTCTCTAGCGGGAGCCGGTCACCCTACGAGCAGTACTTC.

In its sample, this clonotype was seen many times. Relative to the germline gene, one junction end is altered; a read error may explain this. The genes are TRBV7-7 and TRBJ2-7, with D possibly being TRBD2 (5 bases). The CDR3 extends over 14 amino acids. CDR1 is SSHAT and CDR2 is FNYEAQ in the germline V gene (reference sequence). CDR3 nucleotides: TGTGCTAGCAGCTTAGCGTCCACCTCCTACGAGCAGTACTTC. This sequence encodes CASSLASTSYEQYF.

This clonotype was picked up many times. The V gene is TRBV7-6, the J gene TRBJ2-7, with 7 bases that match TRBD1. This CDR3 is 14 amino acids long. With V trimmed by 5 bases and J by 3 bases, 7 bases remained unmatched. Germline V gene lookup returns CDR1 SGHVS and CDR2 FNYEAQ. The CDR3 coding sequence is TGTGCCAGCAGCCCCATAGACAGGGACTACGAGCAGTACTTC. It encodes CASSPIDRDYEQYF.

This clonotype was seen ten or more times. This sequence joins TRBV7-9 and TRBJ2-1; 7 bases match TRBD1. The CDR3 has 16 residues. V trimming: 2 bases; J trimming: 5 bases; junction bases outside the gene matches: 9. The germline CDR1 and CDR2 sequences are SEHNR and FQNEAQ (reference sequence). The CDR3 spells CASSLPPGTADNEQFF. The CDR3 DNA follows: TGTGCCAGCAGCTTACCCCCCGGGACAGCAGACAATGAGCAGTTCTTC.

This clonotype was counted ten times or more. V usage is TRBV12-5 and J usage is TRBJ2-1; 13 bases match TRBD2. The junction had 8 bases not matched to a gene; V was cut back by 2 bases and J by 7 bases. Looked up from germline, CDR1 is LGHNT and CDR2 is FRNRAP. The CDR3 runs to 17 residues. Here the CDR3 DNA reads TGTGCTAGTGGTTTGCGCCTTTGGACTAGCGGGGGAAATGAGCAGTTCTTC. Residues: CASGLRLWTSGGNEQFF.

Here the CDR3 DNA reads TGTGCCAGCAGTCCACCAGACAGGAAGAATCAGCCCCAGCATTTT. Translated, it gives CASSPPDRKNQPQHF. The chain links TRBV28 to TRBJ1-5; possibly TRBD1 for D (6 bases). Germline values: CDR1 MDHEN, CDR2 SYDVKM. The CDR3 runs to 15 residues. Trimming pared 5 bases from V and 4 bases from J, leaving 15 bases between.